A selection of T cell receptor beta chains follows, all from one sample in a study of T cell responses to AZD1222 COVID-19 vaccine. Profiled with immunoSEQ multiplex PCR; TCRdb holds only in-frame clones, not every one. The table lists tens of thousands of clones, 80% to 90% of them singletons, with 10% to 13% in the top ten. This specimen consisted of peripheral blood, obtained on day 0 of MenACWY control vaccination. These receptors all stem from an adult in good health. CDR3s include the opening cysteine and the closing phenylalanine or tryptophan. A D gene is named only where the DNA matches it firmly. Rows may omit the clone size; those that give it use once, few, many or a size class.

CDR3	DNA	J	V	size	D
CASSLEGRVGEKLFF	TGCGCCAGCAGCTTGGAGGGCAGGGTCGGGGAAAAACTGTTTTTT	TRBJ1-4	TRBV5-1	few	NA
CASRGSGANVLTF	TGTGCCAGCAGGGGGTCTGGGGCCAACGTCCTGACTTTC	TRBJ2-6	TRBV6-5	NA	NA
CASSRDRVGTEAFF	TGTGCCAGCAGTCGGGACAGGGTGGGCACTGAAGCTTTCTTT	TRBJ1-1	TRBV2	once	TRBD1
CASSLGITEAFF	TGTGCCAGCAGCTTGGGGATCACTGAAGCTTTCTTT	TRBJ1-1	TRBV11-2	NA	NA
CASNPDGLNTEAFF	TGTGCCAGTAATCCCGACGGCTTGAACACTGAAGCTTTCTTT	TRBJ1-1	TRBV19	NA	NA
CAISESKGMRDEQYF	TGTGCCATCAGTGAGTCTAAGGGGATGAGGGACGAGCAGTACTTC	TRBJ2-7	TRBV10-3	NA	NA
CSVEDNRYNEQFF	TGCAGCGTTGAAGATAATAGGTACAATGAGCAGTTCTTC	TRBJ2-1	TRBV29-1	NA	NA
CASSPTNQDEKLFF	TGTGCCAGCTCACCAACTAACCAGGATGAAAAACTGTTTTTT	TRBJ1-4	TRBV18	NA	NA
CASSLAGGAEAFF	TGTGCCAGCAGCTTAGCGGGGGGGGCTGAAGCTTTCTTT	TRBJ1-1	TRBV7-2	NA	NA
CASRTAGGNEKLFF	TGTGCCAGCAGAACGGCAGGGGGAAATGAAAAACTGTTTTTT	TRBJ1-4	TRBV6-6	NA	TRBD1
CASSQEGGRGNTIYF	TGTGCCAGCAGCCAAGAGGGGGGTCGTGGAAACACCATATATTTT	TRBJ1-3	TRBV4-2	NA	NA
CASSLAPGGYGYTF	TGCGCCAGCAGCTTGGCGCCTGGTGGCTATGGCTACACCTTC	TRBJ1-2	TRBV5-1	NA	NA
CASTNSGTGDAFF	TGTGCCAGCACCAACTCCGGGACAGGGGACGCTTTCTTT	TRBJ1-1	TRBV6-5	NA	TRBD1
CASSLPDRGESNTGELFF	TGTGCCAGCAGCTTGCCCGACAGGGGAGAATCAAACACCGGGGAGCTGTTTTTT	TRBJ2-2	TRBV7-9	NA	TRBD1
CASSPGDGYTF	TGTGCCAGCTCACCAGGGGATGGCTACACCTTC	TRBJ1-2	TRBV18	NA	NA
CASSQGTGDQPQHF	TGCGCCAGCAGCCAAGGGACAGGGGACCAGCCCCAGCATTTT	TRBJ1-5	TRBV4-3	NA	TRBD1
CASSLDGLNQPQHF	TGCGCCAGCAGCCTGGACGGTCTAAATCAGCCCCAGCATTTT	TRBJ1-5	TRBV5-1	once	NA
CASSPLGWAGGTDTQYF	TGTGCCAGCAGCCCCCTCGGTTGGGCGGGGGGCACAGATACGCAGTATTTT	TRBJ2-3	TRBV7-6	once	TRBD2
CASSSGLGDTIYF	TGTGCCAGCAGTTCGGGACTAGGAGACACCATATATTTT	TRBJ1-3	TRBV28	NA	NA